These 23 T cell receptor beta chains were sequenced from one sample in a study of post-analysis software for immune sequencing data (dated by TCRdb to about 2015). Libraries came from PCR. TCRdb names Illumina HiSeq 2500 as the instrument used. Unique molecular identifiers were incorporated into TCR beta cDNA libraries to reduce PCR and sequencing biases. TCRdb itself trimmed the public reads at Q25 with fastp, ran MiXCR and retained productive beta chains. Rows with a matching CDR3 protein are joined into one entry that keeps the most common DNA and genes. The sample table contains about 540,000 distinct CDR3 sequences; only one count was recorded for around a third of them. Approximately 6% of the sample is taken by the ten largest. General findings and caveats noted by the study authors: Patients showed significantly higher frequencies than controls for roughly five TRBV segments, among them TRBV5-6, TRBV5-1 and TRBV20-1.

These receptors' antigens are unknown. Sequencing used blood. The receptors stem from a girl aged 2 to 17 with multiple sclerosis.

The chain employs TRBV12-3 or TRBV12-4 and TRBJ1-5; 10 nucleotides align to TRBD1. The CDR3 has 15 amino acids. The junction had 8 bases not matched to a gene; V was cut back by 5 bases and J by 7 bases. The CDR3 nucleotides are TGTGCCAGCAGTCTTACCGGGACAGGGGAACAGCCCCAGCATTTT. Protein product: CASSLTGTGEQPQHF.

This clonotype was counted between two and nine times. The CDR3 DNA reads TGCAGTGCTAGGCGGGAGGGGGGGAATGAGCAGTTCTTC. As protein: CSARREGGNEQFF. The chain carries TRBV20-1 and TRBJ2-1; TRBD2 aligns across 9 bases. The V gene end was trimmed by 3 bases and the J gene end by 7 bases; junction bases not matched to a gene: 4. CDR3 size: 13 residues. Germline V gene lookup returns CDR1 DFQATT and CDR2 SNEGSKA (reference sequence).

V and J are TRBV14 and TRBJ2-7; the D gene is possibly TRBD1 (6 bases). Germline values: CDR1 SGHDN, CDR2 FVKESK. The CDR3 is 15 residues long. V lost 2 bases and J 2 bases, leaving 13 bases between the germline ends. The CDR3 region is CASSQQTGRAYEQYF. In nucleotides, the CDR3 is TGTGCCAGCAGCCAACAAACAGGGCGGGCCTACGAGCAGTACTTC.

V gene TRBV11-1 combines with J gene TRBJ1-2; no firm D call. V shed 6 bases and J shed 6 bases, with 17 bases lying between them. The length of the CDR3 is 14 residues. Germline V gives CDR1 SGHAT, CDR2 FQDESV (reference sequence). CDR3 residues: CASSSGRPRDGYTF. The DNA for the CDR3 is TGTGCCAGCAGTTCCGGACGGCCACGCGATGGCTACACCTTC.

This clonotype came up a few times. This chain connects TRBV27 to TRBJ2-3, with D maybe TRBD1 (6 bases). Deletions cut 3 bases from V and 1 base from J, with 11 bases between. Germline V lookup: CDR1 MNHEY, CDR2 SMNVEV (reference sequence). The CDR3 sequence is 15 residues long. The CDR3: CASSFPDRRTDTQYF. In DNA form, the CDR3 reads TGTGCCAGCAGTTTTCCGGACAGACGCACAGATACGCAGTATTTT.

This rearrangement joins TRBV5-6 to TRBJ2-5, with 12 bases identical to TRBD2. The J segment lost 3 bases and the V segment lost 2 bases, leaving 8 bases of the junction unmatched. The CDR3 runs to 17 residues. CDR1 is SGHDT and CDR2 is YYEEEE in the germline V gene. This chain's CDR3 is CASSFKLAGGPKETQYF. DNA for the CDR3: TGTGCCAGCAGCTTTAAACTAGCGGGGGGCCCAAAAGAGACCCAGTACTTC.

This clonotype was found a few times. The chain links TRBV6-5 to TRBJ1-1; no clear D. CDR3 length: 16 amino acids. The ends were cut back, 0 bases at V and 2 bases at J, with 13 bases in the middle. Germline CDR1 MNHEY, CDR2 SVGAGI. The CDR3 nucleotides are TGTGCCAGCAGTTACTCGAGTCTGGGAGTCAACACTGAAGCTTTCTTT. It translates to CASSYSSLGVNTEAFF.

The rearrangement links TRBV4-1 to TRBJ2-5; 7 positions agree with TRBD1. The CDR3 is made up of 15 amino acids. V shed 6 bases, J shed 2 bases, and the junction held 9 bases outside the gene matches. CDR1 and CDR2 (germline): MGHRA, YSYEKL. CDR3 in amino acids: CASSQKDRTQETQYF. The CDR3 nucleotides read TGCGCCAGCAGTCAAAAGGACAGGACACAAGAGACCCAGTACTTC.

The CDR3 nucleotides read TGTGCCAGCAGTGAACCTGCTTTCGATACGCAGTATTTT. Its translation is CASSEPAFDTQYF. J is TRBJ2-3 and V is TRBV2; D remains unclear. The germline V gene has CDR1 SNHLY and CDR2 FYNNEI. Trimming cost V 2 bases and J 6 bases, with 9 bases left between them. This CDR3 has 13 residues.

This clonotype was detected a few times. At one boundary the junction diverges from the germline segment, which might be a read error. The chain links TRBV20-1 to TRBJ2-6, with 7 bases matching TRBD2. The length of the CDR3 is 18 residues. CDR1 and CDR2 from the germline V gene are DFQATT and SNEGSKA (reference sequence). The CDR3 DNA reads as TGCAGTGCTTTTTCTCCGGCTAGCGGTATGGCTGGGGCCAACGCCCTGACTTTC. Protein: CSAFSPASGMAGANALTF.

V gene TRBV28 combines with J gene TRBJ1-1; D call uncertain. V lost 7 bases and J 10 bases, leaving 19 bases between the germline ends. Germline lookup yields CDR1 MDHEN and CDR2 SYDVKM. This CDR3 has 13 amino acids. The CDR3 here is CASTPSGRFRAFF. In DNA form, the CDR3 reads TGTGCCAGCACCCCATCAGGAAGGTTTCGAGCTTTCTTT.

The DNA of the CDR3 is TGTGCCAGCAGCCCCGGGCGCCGGGTGAACACTGAAGCTTTCTTT. Its translation is CASSPGRRVNTEAFF. This chain uses TRBV7-9 with TRBJ1-1; D is undetermined. V shed 5 bases and J shed 0 bases, with 13 bases lying between them. There are 15 residues in the CDR3. Germline V gene data show CDR1 as SEHNR and CDR2 as FQNEAQ (reference sequence).

This chain uses TRBV6-1 with TRBJ2-7; maybe TRBD1 (6 bases). This CDR3 spans 15 amino acids. Looked up from germline, CDR1 is MNHNS and CDR2 is SASEGT. V was clipped by 3 bases and J by 3 bases, with 15 bases between them. Here the CDR3 reads CASSDQGRKDYEQYF. As DNA, the CDR3 is TGTGCCAGCAGTGACCAGGGGCGAAAAGACTACGAGCAGTACTTC.

This clonotype was observed a few times. The chain employs TRBV27 and TRBJ2-7; D ambiguous. CDR1 and CDR2 (germline): MNHEY, SMNVEV (reference sequence). This CDR3 is built from 12 residues. V was trimmed by 6 bases and J by 5 bases, leaving 11 bases between them. The CDR3 region is CASSPVSHEQYF. CDR3 in DNA: TGTGCCAGCAGCCCTGTGTCCCACGAGCAGTACTTC.

In this sample, this clonotype turned up a few times. The chain carries TRBV9 and TRBJ2-5, with 7 bases fitting TRBD1. V was clipped by 0 bases and J by 5 bases; unmatched bases: 10. The CDR3 consists of 16 residues. Germline V gene sequence: CDR1 SGDLS, CDR2 YYNGEE. CDR3 region: CASSVGTGFASETQYF. CDR3 nucleotide sequence: TGTGCCAGCAGCGTAGGGACAGGATTTGCGTCGGAGACCCAGTACTTC.

The chain joins TRBV10-1 to TRBJ2-3, with TRBD1 as a possible D gene (5 bases). V was cut by 4 bases and J by 4 bases, with 12 bases left in between. Per germline, CDR1 WNHNN and CDR2 SYGVQD (reference sequence). The CDR3 sequence is 14 residues long. CDR3 in amino acids: CASSGPRQPDTQYF. The CDR3 DNA is TGCGCCAGCAGTGGACCCCGACAGCCAGATACGCAGTATTTT.

V and J are TRBV2 and TRBJ2-5, with 9 bases that match TRBD1. The CDR3 has 14 amino acids. J was trimmed by 5 bases and V by 11 bases; bases with no gene match: 12. Germline V gene lookup returns CDR1 SNHLY and CDR2 FYNNEI. The CDR3 is CAVESGQGPETQYF. The DNA of the CDR3 is TGTGCCGTCGAATCGGGACAGGGTCCGGAGACCCAGTACTTC.

This sequence joins TRBV15 and TRBJ2-5; the D gene could be TRBD1 or TRBD2 (6 bases each). The J call may be wrong; the DNA end is better matched by TRBJ2-7. The CDR3 runs 15 residues. CDR1 and CDR2 (germline): LNHNV, YYDKDF (reference sequence). The CDR3: CATSREQGLGDEQYF. In DNA, the CDR3 is TGTGCCACCAGCAGAGAACAGGGACTGGGAGACGAGCAGTACTTC.

Comment on this clonotype: A read error may produce the germline difference seen at one junction end. The chain combines TRBV5-6 with TRBJ1-5; 9 bases are shared with TRBD1. The CDR3 contains 16 residues. CDR1 and CDR2 (germline): SGHDT, YYEEEE. For the CDR3, the DNA is TGTGCCAGCAGCTATGGGCGGGGACAGGGCAATCAGTCCCAGCATTTT. Its translation is CASSYGRGQGNQSQHF.

This clonotype was seen only a few times. The chain joins TRBV5-1 to TRBJ2-5, with 13 nucleotides matching TRBD2. The J segment lost 2 bases and the V segment lost 7 bases, leaving 17 bases of the junction unmatched. Germline V CDR1 and CDR2: SGHRS, YFSETQ. The CDR3 runs 19 residues. The CDR3 region has the DNA TGCGCCAGCCGGGCGGGAACCGGACTAGCGGGGGCATTGCAAGAGACCCAGTACTTC. Translation gives CASRAGTGLAGALQETQYF.

In DNA form, the CDR3 reads TGTGCCAGTTTAGGGGAGGGCTATGGCTACACCTTC. Its protein product is CASLGEGYGYTF. J is TRBJ1-2 and V is TRBV27; TRBD1 might be the D (5 bases). Trimming cost V 9 bases and J 4 bases, with 12 bases left between them. The CDR3 has 12 residues. In germline, CDR1 is MNHEY, CDR2 SMNVEV (reference sequence).

Note on this clonotype: A much larger clone differs from this one at a single base, so this may be a read error. DNA of the CDR3: TGCAGTGCTAGCCCATTCGGCGGTTTAGGGACCCAGTACTTC. Amino acid sequence: CSASPFGGLGTQYF. J is TRBJ2-5 and V is TRBV20-1; D ambiguous. This CDR3 spans 14 amino acids. Germline assignment: CDR1 DFQATT and CDR2 SNEGSKA (reference sequence). V lost 3 bases and J lost 7, with 18 bases in between.

Only a few counts were recorded for this clonotype. The rearrangement links TRBV29-1 to TRBJ1-2; possible D gene TRBD1, 5 bases. CDR3 size: 13 residues. The germline gives CDR1 SQVTM, CDR2 ANQGSEA. Deletions cut 2 bases from V and 1 base from J, with 8 bases between. The CDR3 coding sequence is TGCAGCGTTGAAATGGACAATAACTATGGCTACACCTTC. This encodes CSVEMDNNYGYTF.